Below, 7 T cell receptor beta chains from the same sample are listed, as sequenced in a study. The bulk TCR libraries came from a modified SMART protocol. Via MiXCR, TCRdb re-called the 5' RACE reads, giving one row per CDR3 protein. The table lists fewer than 200 distinct CDR3 sequences, approximately 15% of them singletons, with approximately 52% in the top ten. Sequences were derived from gluten tetramer+ CD4+ T cells from blood, sampled while untreated, on a gluten-free diet, or during gluten challenge (not recorded which). These receptors were taken from a male donor with celiac disease.

This clonotype qualifies as large (0.1 to 1%). The chain couples TRBV29-1 to TRBJ1-6; 7 bases fit TRBD1. The CDR3 length is 13 residues. V shed 6 bases, J shed 10 bases, and the junction held 9 bases outside the gene matches. CDR1 and CDR2 from the germline V gene are SQVTM and ANQGSEA. The CDR3 sequence: CSVSTGFESPLHF. The CDR3 nucleotides are TGCAGCGTATCGACAGGGTTTGAGTCACCCCTCCACTTT.

This clonotype is termed large. V gene TRBV7-2 combines with J gene TRBJ2-4; 9 bases fit TRBD2. Germline V CDR1 and CDR2: SGHTA, FQGNSA. Germline trimming cut 2 bases from V and 5 bases from J; bases unmatched to any gene: 4. The CDR3 runs to 15 residues. CDR3 DNA: TGTGCCAGCAGCTTAAGGGCGGGGGGGCAAAACATTCAGTACTTC. This sequence encodes CASSLRAGGQNIQYF.

This clonotype qualifies as medium-sized (0.01 to 0.1%). This chain connects TRBV2 to TRBJ2-1; 10 bases fit TRBD2. After removal of 8 bases from V and 3 bases from J, the junction contained 7 bases not matched to a gene. Germline V gene data show CDR1 as SNHLY and CDR2 as FYNNEI. This CDR3 is 15 amino acids long. The CDR3 region is CASGVLAGLYNEQFF. The CDR3 coding sequence is TGTGCCAGCGGGGTACTAGCGGGACTCTACAATGAGCAGTTCTTC.

This clonotype is categorized as hyperexpanded. This rearrangement joins TRBV4-3 to TRBJ2-1; TRBD2 aligns across 11 bases. CDR3 size: 17 residues. The germline CDR1 and CDR2 sequences are LGHNA and YSLEER. V dropped 1 base and J dropped 12; count of bases not matched to a gene: 14. This CDR3 reads CASSQGSAGTSGIRQFF. CDR3 sequence (DNA): TGCGCCAGCAGCCAAGGCTCGGCCGGGACTAGCGGAATTCGGCAGTTCTTC.

In its sample, this clonotype is large (0.1 to 1%). J is TRBJ2-3 and V is TRBV29-1; possible D gene TRBD1, 8 bases. The V end lost 6 bases, the J end lost 2 bases, and 15 bases lay between the germline ends. There are 14 residues in the CDR3. CDR1 is SQVTM, CDR2 ANQGSEA, per germline. CDR3 bases: TGCAGCGTCGACAGGGGAGGGGACACAGATACGCAGTATTTT. This sequence encodes CSVDRGGDTDTQYF.

This clonotype is judged large. The genes are TRBV4-1 and TRBJ2-6; TRBD2 agrees at 12 bases. CDR3 length: 16 residues. The trim removed 4 bases at V and 2 bases at J, leaving 0 bases unmatched. Germline values: CDR1 MGHRA, CDR2 YSYEKL. The CDR3 bases are TGCGCCAGCAGCCGACTAGCGGGAGCTGGGGCCAACGTCCTGACTTTC. Amino acid sequence: CASSRLAGAGANVLTF.

The rearrangement joins TRBV23-1 to TRBJ2-1; D is perhaps TRBD1 (6 bases). TRBV23-1 is given ORF status, its function remaining uncertain. With 2 bases removed from V and 6 bases from J, the gap between germline ends came to 14 bases. The CDR3 runs to 15 residues. CDR3 bases: TGCGCCAGCAGTCAACCTACAGGGCGAGTCAATGAGCAGTTCTTC. It translates to CASSQPTGRVNEQFF.